The present T cell receptor (beta chain) was sequenced within a study of blood T cell repertoires in COVID-19. Germline V gene lookup returns CDR1 LGHDT and CDR2 YNNKEL (reference sequence). The V end lost 0 bases, the J end lost 5 bases, and 9 bases lay between the germline ends. The length of the CDR3 is 14 residues. TCRdb keeps only in-frame clones here, not all; method: immunoSEQ multiplex PCR. The sample lists some 71,000 clones, approximately 82% seen once, with about a fifth in the top ten. This clone has a single count. The J gene is TRBJ2-3, the V gene TRBV3-1 (or the pseudogene TRBV3-2), with a weak D call TRBD1 (5 bases). The sample consisted of peripheral blood. The sequence was obtained from a woman between 50 and 59 years old with acute or convalescent COVID-19. The chain's CDR3 is CASSQDRARDTQYF. In nucleotides, the CDR3 is TGTGCCAGCAGCCAAGACAGGGCGCGAGATACGCAGTATTTT.